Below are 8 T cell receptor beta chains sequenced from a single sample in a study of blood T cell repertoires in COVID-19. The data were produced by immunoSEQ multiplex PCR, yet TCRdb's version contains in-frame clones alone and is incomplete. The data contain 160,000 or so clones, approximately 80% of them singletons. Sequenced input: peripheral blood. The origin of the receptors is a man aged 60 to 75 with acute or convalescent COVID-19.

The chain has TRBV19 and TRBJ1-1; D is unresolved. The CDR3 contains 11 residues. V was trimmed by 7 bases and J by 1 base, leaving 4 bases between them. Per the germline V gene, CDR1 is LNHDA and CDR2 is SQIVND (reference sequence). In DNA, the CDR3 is TGTGCCAGTAACGGGAACACTGAAGCTTTCTTT. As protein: CASNGNTEAFF.

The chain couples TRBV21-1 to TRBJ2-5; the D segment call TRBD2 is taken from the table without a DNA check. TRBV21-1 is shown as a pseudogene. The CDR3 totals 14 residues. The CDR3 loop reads CASSKVALGETQYF. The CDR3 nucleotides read TGTGCCAGCAGCAAAGTGGCCCTCGGGGAGACCCAGTACTTC.

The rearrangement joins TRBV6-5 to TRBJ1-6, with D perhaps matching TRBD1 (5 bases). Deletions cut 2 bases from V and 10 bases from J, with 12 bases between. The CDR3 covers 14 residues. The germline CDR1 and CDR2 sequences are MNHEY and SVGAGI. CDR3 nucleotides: TGTGCCAGCAGTTACGGGCAGGGAGGATCACCCCTCCACTTT. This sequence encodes CASSYGQGGSPLHF.

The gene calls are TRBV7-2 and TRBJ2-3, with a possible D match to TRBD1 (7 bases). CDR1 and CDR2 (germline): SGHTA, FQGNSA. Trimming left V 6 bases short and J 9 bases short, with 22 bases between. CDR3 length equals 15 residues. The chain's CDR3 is CASSWPGRGVRTQYF. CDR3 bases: TGTGCCAGCAGTTGGCCTGGCAGGGGGGTACGGACGCAGTATTTT.

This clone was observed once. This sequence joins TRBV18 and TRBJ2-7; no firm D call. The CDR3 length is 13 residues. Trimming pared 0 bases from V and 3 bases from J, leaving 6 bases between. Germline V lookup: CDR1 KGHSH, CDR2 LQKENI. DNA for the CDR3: TGTGCCAGCTCACCACCACTCGGCTACGAGCAGTACTTC. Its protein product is CASSPPLGYEQYF.

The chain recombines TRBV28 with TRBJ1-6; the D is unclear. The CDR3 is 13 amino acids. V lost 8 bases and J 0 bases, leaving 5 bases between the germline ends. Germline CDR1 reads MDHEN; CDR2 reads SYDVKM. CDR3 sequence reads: CASVSSYNSPLHF. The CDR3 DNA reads TGTGCCAGCGTTAGCTCCTATAATTCACCCCTCCACTTT.

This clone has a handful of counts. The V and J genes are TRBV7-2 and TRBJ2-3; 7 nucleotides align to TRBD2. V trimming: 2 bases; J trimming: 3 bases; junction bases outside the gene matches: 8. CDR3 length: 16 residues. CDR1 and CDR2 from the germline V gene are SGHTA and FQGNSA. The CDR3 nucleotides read TGTGCCAGCAGCTTAACGGACGGGAGGCGGACAGATACGCAGTATTTT. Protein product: CASSLTDGRRTDTQYF. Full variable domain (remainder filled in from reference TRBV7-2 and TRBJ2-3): GAGVSQSPSNKVTEKGKDVELRCDPISGHTALYWYRQSLGQGLEFLIYFQGNSAPDKSGLPSDRFSAERTGGSVSTLTIQRTQQEDSAVYLCASSLTDGRRTDTQYFGPGTRLTVL.

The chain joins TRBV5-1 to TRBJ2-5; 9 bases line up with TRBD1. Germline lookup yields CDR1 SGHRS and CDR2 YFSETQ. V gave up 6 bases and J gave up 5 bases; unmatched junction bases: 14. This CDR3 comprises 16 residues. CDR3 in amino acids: CASKNLLTGGAETQYF. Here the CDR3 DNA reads TGCGCCAGCAAGAACCTCCTTACAGGGGGCGCCGAGACCCAGTACTTC. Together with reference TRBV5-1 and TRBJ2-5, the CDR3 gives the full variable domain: KAGVTQTPRYLIKTRGQQVTLSCSPISGHRSVSWYQQTPGQGLQFLFEYFSETQRNKGNFPGRFSGRQFSNSRSEMNVSTLELGDSALYLCASKNLLTGGAETQYFGPGTRLLVL.